This passage covers 11 T cell receptor beta chains from one sample sequenced in a study of tumor and adjacent non-tumor tissue in lung cancer. No cell sorting was done before RNA was extracted from the tissue. Distant lung tissue was collected more than 3 cm away from the tumor edge. Three rounds of nested PCR, following a modified ARM-PCR protocol, produced the TCRbeta library. MiXCR, run by TCRdb on the multiplex PCR reads, gives a single entry per CDR3 protein. Of roughly 67,000 distinct CDR3 sequences detected, approximately 73% appear once; the ten largest clones hold under 55%. The sequenced material came from distant non-tumor lung tissue. These receptors were collected from a man aged 55 to 70 with non-small cell lung cancer.

This clonotype appeared a few times. The CDR3 region has the DNA TGCAGTGCTAGACAGGTCGGTTCATACACTGAAGCTTTCTTT. This translates into CSARQVGSYTEAFF. The chain links TRBV20-1 to TRBJ1-1; D is ambiguous. Between the trimmed V and J ends, which lost 2 bases and 3 bases, there was a span of 13 bases. The CDR3 has 14 amino acids. From germline, CDR1 is DFQATT and CDR2 SNEGSKA (reference sequence).

A few counts support this clonotype. The chain carries TRBV11-2 and TRBJ1-1; the D is unclear. V lost 11 bases and J lost 7, with 20 bases in between. This CDR3 region has 13 residues. The germline V gene encodes CDR1 SGHAT and CDR2 FQNNGV. The CDR3 is CACHDNPGGEAFF. As DNA, the CDR3 is TGTGCCTGTCATGACAATCCAGGAGGTGAAGCTTTCTTT.

A word on this clonotype: At one boundary the junction diverges from the germline segment, which might be a read error. The chain joins TRBV20-1 to TRBJ2-1, with TRBD2 matching over 8 bases. This CDR3 comprises 16 residues. The germline gives CDR1 DFQATT, CDR2 SNEGSKA (reference sequence). CDR3 in amino acids: CSATSSLAETYNEHFF. DNA for the CDR3: TGCAGTGCCACCTCCTCACTAGCGGAGACCTACAATGAGCACTTCTTC.

A remark on this clonotype: A much bigger clone sits one base away, suggesting this may be a read error. The chain recombines TRBV7-8 with TRBJ1-2, with unresolved D. There are 13 residues in the CDR3. Germline loops: CDR1 SGHVS, CDR2 FQNEAQ. In DNA, the CDR3 is TGTGCCATCAGCCCCCACACGGTTTATGGCTACACCTTC. Translation: CAISPHTVYGYTF.

The chain couples TRBV11-1 to TRBJ2-2; D possibly corresponds to TRBD2 (5 bases). Germline CDR1 reads SGHAT; CDR2 reads FQDESV (reference sequence). The ends were cut back, 7 bases at V and 5 bases at J, with 14 bases in the middle. This CDR3 is built from 14 residues. CDR3 sequence reads: CASNNTSDTGELFF. Written as DNA, the CDR3 is TGTGCCAGCAACAATACTAGTGATACCGGGGAGCTGTTTTTT.

Worth noting for this clonotype: With a much larger clone just one base away, this may be a read error. The chain joins TRBV20-1 to TRBJ1-2; maybe TRBD1 (6 bases). CDR1 is DFQATT, CDR2 SNEGSKA, per germline (reference sequence). The CDR3 spans 12 residues. The CDR3 sequence is CSAPRGARGYIF. The CDR3 nucleotides read TGCAGTGCTCCCCGGGGGGCGCGTGGCTACATCTTC.

This clonotype came up once. This clone may be a read error of a much larger clone one base away. The V call is TRBV19, the J call TRBJ2-1; D remains unclear. The germline V gene encodes CDR1 LNHDA and CDR2 SQIVND (reference sequence). The CDR3 is 15 residues long. The CDR3 DNA reads TGTGTCAGTAGTATAGACGCGAATTTGAACAATGAGCAGTTCTTC. This translates into CVSSIDANLNNEQFF.

As for this clonotype: Sequence at one end of the junction differs from germline and may be a read error. The chain is built from TRBV16 and TRBJ2-1, with D uncertain. Germline values: CDR1 KGHSY, CDR2 FQNENV. The CDR3 length is 11 residues. CDR3 sequence reads: CANSPNTEQFF. The CDR3 DNA reads as TGTGCCAACAGCCCCAACACTGAGCAGTTCTTC.

The chain employs TRBV28 and TRBJ2-1; no definite D call. The CDR3 totals 14 residues. The V end lost 0 bases, the J end lost 7 bases, and 10 bases lay between the germline ends. Germline CDR1 MDHEN, CDR2 SYDVKM. The CDR3 loop reads CASSLWTERNEQFF. The CDR3, as DNA: TGTGCCAGCAGTTTATGGACGGAAAGGAATGAGCAGTTCTTC.

This clonotype was seen ten or more times. One end of the junction varies from germline; a read error may be responsible. V is TRBV6-1 and J is TRBJ2-3; D possibly uses TRBD1 or TRBD2 (5 bases each). The CDR3 has 14 residues. Germline assignment: CDR1 MNHNS and CDR2 SASEGT. The CDR3 bases are TGTGCCAGCAGTTCGGGGCGTTCGACAGATACGCGGTATTTT. As protein: CASSSGRSTDTRYF.

J is TRBJ1-5 and V is TRBV6-1, with D perhaps matching TRBD1 (6 bases). CDR1 is MNHNS and CDR2 is SASEGT in the germline V gene. Deletions cut 8 bases from V and 6 bases from J, with 26 bases between. The CDR3 has 17 amino acids. CDR3 DNA: TGTGCCAGCTGTGGCGTGGGGGGCCTCCAAGAGGGTCAGCCCCAGCATTTT. This gives the protein CASCGVGGLQEGQPQHF.